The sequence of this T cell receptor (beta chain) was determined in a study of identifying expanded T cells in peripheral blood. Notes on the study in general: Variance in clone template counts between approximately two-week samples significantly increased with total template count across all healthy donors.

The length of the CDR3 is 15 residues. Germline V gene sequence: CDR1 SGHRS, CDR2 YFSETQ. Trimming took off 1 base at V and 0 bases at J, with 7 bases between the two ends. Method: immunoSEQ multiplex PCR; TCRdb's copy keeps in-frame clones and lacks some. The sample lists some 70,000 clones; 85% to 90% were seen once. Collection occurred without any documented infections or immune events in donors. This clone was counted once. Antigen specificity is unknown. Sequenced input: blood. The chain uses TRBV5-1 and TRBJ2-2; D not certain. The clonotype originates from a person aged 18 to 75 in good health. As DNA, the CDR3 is TGCGCCAGCAGCTTGAAGGGCCCGAACACCGGGGAGCTGTTTTTT. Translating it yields CASSLKGPNTGELFF.